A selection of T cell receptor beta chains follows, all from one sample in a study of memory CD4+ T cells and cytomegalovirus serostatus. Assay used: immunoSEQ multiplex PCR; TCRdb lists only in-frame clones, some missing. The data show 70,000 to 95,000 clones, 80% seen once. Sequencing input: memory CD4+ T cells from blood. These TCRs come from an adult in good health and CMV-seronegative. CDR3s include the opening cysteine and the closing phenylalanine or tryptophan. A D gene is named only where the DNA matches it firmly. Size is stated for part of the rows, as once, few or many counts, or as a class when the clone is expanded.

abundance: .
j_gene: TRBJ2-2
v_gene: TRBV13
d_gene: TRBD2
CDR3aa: CASSLSGTSVTGELFF
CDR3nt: TGTGCCAGCAGCTTGTCCGGGACTAGCGTCACCGGGGAGCTGTTTTTT

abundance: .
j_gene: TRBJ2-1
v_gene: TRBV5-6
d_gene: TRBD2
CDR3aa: CASSDSGTSGRGQFF
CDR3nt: TGTGCCAGCAGCGACTCCGGAACTAGCGGGCGGGGGCAGTTCTTC

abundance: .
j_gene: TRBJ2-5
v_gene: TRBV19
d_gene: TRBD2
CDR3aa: CASSLGLAGTTQETQYF
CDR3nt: TGTGCCAGTAGTCTCGGACTAGCGGGGACTACACAAGAGACCCAGTACTTC

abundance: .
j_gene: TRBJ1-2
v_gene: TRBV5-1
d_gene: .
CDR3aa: CASSLGGGLEVYGYTF
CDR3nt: TGCGCCAGCAGCTTGGGGGGGGGCCTAGAAGTCTATGGCTACACCTTC

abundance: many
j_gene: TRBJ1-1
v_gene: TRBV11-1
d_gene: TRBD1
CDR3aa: CASSLDRGGTEAFF
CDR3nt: TGTGCCAGCAGCTTGGACAGGGGAGGAACTGAAGCTTTCTTT

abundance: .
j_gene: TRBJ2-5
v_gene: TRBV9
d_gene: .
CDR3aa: CASSSISGGRVETQYF
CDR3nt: TGTGCCAGCAGCTCAATATCTGGGGGCAGGGTGGAGACCCAGTACTTC

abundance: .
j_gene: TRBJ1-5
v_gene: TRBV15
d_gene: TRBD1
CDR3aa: CATSRERDSNQPQHF
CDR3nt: TGTGCCACCAGCAGAGAGAGGGACAGTAATCAGCCCCAGCATTTT

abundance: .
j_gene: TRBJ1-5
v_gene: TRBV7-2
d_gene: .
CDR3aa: CASSFSGMDQPQHF
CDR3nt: TGTGCCAGCAGTTTTTCCGGGATGGATCAGCCCCAGCATTTT

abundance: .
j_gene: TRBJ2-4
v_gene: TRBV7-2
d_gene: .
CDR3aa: CASSALDRAKNIQYF
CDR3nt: TGTGCCAGCAGCGCCCTCGACAGGGCCAAAAACATTCAGTACTTC

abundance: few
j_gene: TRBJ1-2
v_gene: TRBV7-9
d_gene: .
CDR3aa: CASSLGQAMIYGYTF
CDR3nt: TGTGCCAGCAGCTTAGGTCAGGCGATGATCTATGGCTACACCTTC

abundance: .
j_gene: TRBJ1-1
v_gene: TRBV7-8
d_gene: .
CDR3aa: CASSLAQGNTEAFF
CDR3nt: TGTGCCAGCAGCTTAGCACAGGGAAACACTGAAGCTTTCTTT

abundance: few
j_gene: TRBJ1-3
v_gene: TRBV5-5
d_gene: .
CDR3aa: CASSFRQADGNTIYF
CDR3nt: TGTGCCAGCAGCTTTCGACAGGCGGATGGAAACACCATATATTTT

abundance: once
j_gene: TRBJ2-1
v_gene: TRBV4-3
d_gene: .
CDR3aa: CASMGLDEQFF
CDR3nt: TGCGCCAGCATGGGGCTCGATGAGCAGTTCTTC

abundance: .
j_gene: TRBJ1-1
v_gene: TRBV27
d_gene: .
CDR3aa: CASSMQSGQNRAFF
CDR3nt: TGTGCCAGCAGTATGCAGTCCGGCCAGAACCGAGCTTTCTTT

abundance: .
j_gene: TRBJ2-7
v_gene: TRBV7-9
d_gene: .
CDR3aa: CASSRGRLSYEQYF
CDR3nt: TGTGCCAGCAGCCGCGGGCGCCTCTCCTACGAGCAGTACTTC

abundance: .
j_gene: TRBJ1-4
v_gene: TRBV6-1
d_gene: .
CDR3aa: CASSGRGSEKLFF
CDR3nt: TGTGCCAGCAGTGGGAGGGGGTCCGAAAAACTGTTTTTT

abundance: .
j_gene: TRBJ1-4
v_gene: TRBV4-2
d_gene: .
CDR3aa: CASSQDPSTNEKLFF
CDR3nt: TGTGCCAGCAGCCAAGACCCGTCAACTAATGAAAAACTGTTTTTT

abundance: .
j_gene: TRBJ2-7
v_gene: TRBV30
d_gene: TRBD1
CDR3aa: CAWRTGQGWSEQYF
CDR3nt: TGTGCCTGGAGGACGGGACAGGGATGGAGCGAGCAGTACTTC

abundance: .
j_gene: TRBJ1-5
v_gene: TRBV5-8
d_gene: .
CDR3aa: CASSSDAGQPQHF
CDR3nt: TGTGCCAGCAGCTCGGATGCTGGGCAGCCCCAGCATTTT

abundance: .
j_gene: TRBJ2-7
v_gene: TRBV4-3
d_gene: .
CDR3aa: CASSQKALPGSYEQYF
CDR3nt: TGCGCCAGCAGCCAAAAAGCCCTTCCTGGCAGCTACGAGCAGTACTTC

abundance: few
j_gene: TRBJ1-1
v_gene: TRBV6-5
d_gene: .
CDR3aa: CASSYGQNTEAFF
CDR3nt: TGTGCCAGCAGTTACGGACAGAACACTGAAGCTTTCTTT

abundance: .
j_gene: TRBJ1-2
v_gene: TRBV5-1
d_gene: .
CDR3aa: CASSSIGGYGYTF
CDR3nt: TGCGCCAGCAGCTCGATTGGGGGCTATGGCTACACCTTC

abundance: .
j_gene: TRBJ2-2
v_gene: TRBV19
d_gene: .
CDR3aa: CASTERRGSGELFF
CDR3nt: TGTGCCAGTACCGAAAGGAGGGGTTCCGGGGAGCTGTTTTTT

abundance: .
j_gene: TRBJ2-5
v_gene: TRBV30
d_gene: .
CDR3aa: CAWSVGTKETQYF
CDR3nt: TGTGCCTGGAGTGTCGGGACAAAAGAGACCCAGTACTTC

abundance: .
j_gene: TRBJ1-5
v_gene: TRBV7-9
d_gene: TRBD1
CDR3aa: CASSRGTGGTQPQHF
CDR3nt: TGTGCCAGCTCACGGGGGACAGGGGGCACTCAGCCCCAGCATTTT

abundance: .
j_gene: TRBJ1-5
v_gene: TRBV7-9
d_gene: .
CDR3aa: CASSLDDQPQHF
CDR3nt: TGTGCCAGCAGCTTAGATGATCAGCCCCAGCATTTT

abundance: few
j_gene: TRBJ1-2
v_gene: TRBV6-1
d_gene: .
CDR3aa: CASNARQVSNYGYTF
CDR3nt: TGTGCCAGCAATGCTAGACAGGTCTCTAACTATGGCTACACCTTC

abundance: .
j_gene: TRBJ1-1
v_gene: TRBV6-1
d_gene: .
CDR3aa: CASPMNTEAFF
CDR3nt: TGTGCCAGCCCAATGAACACTGAAGCTTTCTTT

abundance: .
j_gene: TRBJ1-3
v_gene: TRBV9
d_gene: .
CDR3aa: CASSTDIGNTIYF
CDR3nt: TGTGCCAGCAGCACGGACATTGGAAACACCATATATTTT

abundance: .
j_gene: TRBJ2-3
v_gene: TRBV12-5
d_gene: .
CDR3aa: CASASRTVGGDTQYF
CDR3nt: TGTGCTAGTGCCTCGAGGACTGTTGGGGGAGATACGCAGTATTTT

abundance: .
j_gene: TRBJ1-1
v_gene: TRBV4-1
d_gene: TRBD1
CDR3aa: CASSREHSSRDRGIRDTEAFF
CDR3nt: TGCGCCAGCAGCCGAGAACATTCTTCCCGGGACAGGGGGATACGGGACACTGAAGCTTTCTTT

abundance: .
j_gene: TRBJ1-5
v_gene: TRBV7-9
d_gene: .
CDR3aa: CASSLAEGGARQPQHF
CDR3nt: TGTGCCAGCAGCTTAGCAGAGGGGGGGGCCCGTCAGCCCCAGCATTTT

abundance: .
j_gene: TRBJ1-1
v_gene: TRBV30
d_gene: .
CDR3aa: CAWAKGGCTEAFF
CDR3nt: TGTGCCTGGGCAAAGGGGGGATGCACTGAAGCTTTCTTT

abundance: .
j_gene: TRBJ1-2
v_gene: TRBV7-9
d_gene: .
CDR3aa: CASSLDAGLSGGYTF
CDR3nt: TGTGCCAGCAGCTTAGACGCGGGACTCTCGGGCGGCTACACCTTC

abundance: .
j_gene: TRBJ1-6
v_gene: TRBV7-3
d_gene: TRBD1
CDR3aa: CASSGSGQANSPLHF
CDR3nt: TGTGCCAGCAGCGGCTCGGGACAGGCTAATTCACCCCTCCACTTT

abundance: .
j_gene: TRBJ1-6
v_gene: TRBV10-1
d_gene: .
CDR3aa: CATAPSNNSPLHF
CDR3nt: TGCGCCACCGCACCAAGTAACAATTCACCCCTCCACTTT

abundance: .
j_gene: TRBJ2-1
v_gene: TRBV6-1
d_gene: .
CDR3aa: CASSEGSRYNEQFF
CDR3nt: TGTGCCAGCAGTGAGGGGTCCCGCTACAATGAGCAGTTCTTC

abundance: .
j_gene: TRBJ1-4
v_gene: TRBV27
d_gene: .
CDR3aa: CASSFRNEKLFF
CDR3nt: TGTGCCAGCAGTTTCCGTAATGAAAAACTGTTTTTT

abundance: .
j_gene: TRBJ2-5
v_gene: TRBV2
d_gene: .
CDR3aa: CASSNGQQETQYF
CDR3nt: TGTGCCAGCAGTAATGGACAGCAAGAGACCCAGTACTTC

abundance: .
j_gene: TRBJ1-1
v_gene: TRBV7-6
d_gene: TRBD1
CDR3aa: CASSHGTENTEAFF
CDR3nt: TGTGCCAGCAGCCACGGGACAGAGAACACTGAAGCTTTCTTT

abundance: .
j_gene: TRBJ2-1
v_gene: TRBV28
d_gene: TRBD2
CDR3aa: CASSYERGYNEQFF
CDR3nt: TGTGCCAGCAGTTACGAGCGGGGCTACAATGAGCAGTTCTTC